This TCR beta chain is from a study of blood T cells in healthy people across ages. The CDR3 consists of 16 residues. Trimming removed 5 bases from V and 2 bases from J, with 16 bases in between. Germline V lookup: CDR1 MNHNS, CDR2 SASEGT. This clonotype was detected ten times or more. A J-beta primer mix and a sample-barcoded 5' primer were used in a second PCR of roughly 7 to 12 cycles. From the 5' RACE reads, TCRdb called clonotypes with MiXCR, one entry per CDR3 protein. The top ten clones hold around 10% of a sample with just under 550,000 distinct CDR3 sequences, approximately 25% of them seen once. In addition, the sample was reused for a study of T cells of mothers and their children.

The chain carries TRBV6-1 and TRBJ2-1; D might be TRBD2 (7 bases). This sequence was found in a boy under 18 in good health. The specimen sequenced was blood. CDR3 amino acids: CASSPAVGGPYNEQFF. In DNA form, the CDR3 reads TGTGCCAGCAGTCCGGCCGTGGGGGGGCCCTACAATGAGCAGTTCTTC.